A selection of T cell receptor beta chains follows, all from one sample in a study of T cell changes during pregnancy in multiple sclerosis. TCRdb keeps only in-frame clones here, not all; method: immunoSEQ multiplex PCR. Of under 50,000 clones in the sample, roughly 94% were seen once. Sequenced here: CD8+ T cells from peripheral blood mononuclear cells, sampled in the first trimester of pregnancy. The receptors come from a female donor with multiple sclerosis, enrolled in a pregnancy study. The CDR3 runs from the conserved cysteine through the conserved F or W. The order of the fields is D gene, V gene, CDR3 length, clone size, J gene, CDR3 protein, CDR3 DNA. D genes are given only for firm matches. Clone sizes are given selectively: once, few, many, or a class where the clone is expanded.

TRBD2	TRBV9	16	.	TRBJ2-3	CASSSGTSGSSDTQYF	TGTGCCAGCAGCTCCGGGACTAGCGGGAGTTCAGATACGCAGTATTTT
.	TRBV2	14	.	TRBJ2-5	CASSEGAGYETQYF	TGTGCCAGCAGTGAAGGGGCAGGGTACGAGACCCAGTACTTC
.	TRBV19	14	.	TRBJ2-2	CASMGLRNTGELFF	TGTGCCAGTATGGGGCTGAGGAACACCGGGGAGCTGTTTTTT
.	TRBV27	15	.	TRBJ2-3	CASSFRDRGTDTQYF	TGTGCCAGCAGTTTTCGAGATCGAGGGACAGATACGCAGTATTTT
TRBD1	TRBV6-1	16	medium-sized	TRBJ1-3	CASSDQGDLSGNTIYF	TGTGCCAGCAGTGATCAGGGGGACCTCTCTGGAAACACCATATATTTT
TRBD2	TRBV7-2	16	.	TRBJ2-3	CASSLVPAGGKDTQYF	TGTGCCAGCAGCTTAGTTCCAGCGGGAGGCAAAGATACGCAGTATTTT
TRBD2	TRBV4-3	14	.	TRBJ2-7	CASSPFSGEYEQYF	TGCGCCAGCAGCCCCTTCAGCGGGGAGTACGAGCAGTACTTC
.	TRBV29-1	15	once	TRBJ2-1	CSVEPLANSYNEQFF	TGCAGCGTTGAACCCCTAGCGAACTCCTACAATGAGCAGTTCTTC
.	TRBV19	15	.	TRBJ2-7	CASSILRERSYEQYF	TGTGCCAGTAGTATTCTTAGGGAGAGATCCTACGAGCAGTACTTC
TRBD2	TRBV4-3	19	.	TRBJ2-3	CASSLGGASGGASTDTQYF	TGCGCCAGCAGCCTTGGGGGGGCTAGCGGGGGGGCTAGCACAGATACGCAGTATTTT
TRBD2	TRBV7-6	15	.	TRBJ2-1	CASSLQGGSYNEQFF	TGTGCCAGCAGCTTACAGGGAGGGTCCTACAATGAGCAGTTCTTC
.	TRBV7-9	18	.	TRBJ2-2	CASSLVGSSQRNTGELFF	TGTGCCAGCAGCCTAGTGGGCAGTTCCCAAAGGAACACCGGGGAGCTGTTTTTT
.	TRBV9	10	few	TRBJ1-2	CASRNRGYTF	TGTGCCAGCAGGAACAGGGGCTACACCTTC
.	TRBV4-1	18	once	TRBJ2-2	CASSGLRTGRANTGELFF	TGCGCCAGCAGCGGGCTCCGGACAGGGAGGGCGAACACCGGGGAGCTGTTTTTT
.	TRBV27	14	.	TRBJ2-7	CASSLGQGPYEQYF	TGTGCCAGCAGTTTAGGGCAGGGGCCTTACGAGCAGTACTTC
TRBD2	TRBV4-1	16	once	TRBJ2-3	CASSQAGLAGADTQYF	TGCGCCAGCAGCCAAGCGGGACTAGCGGGAGCAGATACGCAGTATTTT
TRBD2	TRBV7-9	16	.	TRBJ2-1	CASSTPLAGRDNEQFF	TGTGCCAGCAGCACACCCCTAGCGGGACGGGACAATGAGCAGTTCTTC
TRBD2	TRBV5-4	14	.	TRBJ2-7	CASSPGTTLVEQYF	TGTGCCAGCAGTCCCGGGACTACTTTGGTGGAGCAGTACTTC
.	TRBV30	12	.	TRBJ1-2	CAWGRGPYGYTF	TGTGCCTGGGGGAGGGGACCCTATGGCTACACCTTC
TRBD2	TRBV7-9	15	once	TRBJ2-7	CASSPTSGRAYEQYF	TGTGCCAGCAGCCCAACTAGCGGGAGGGCCTACGAGCAGTACTTC
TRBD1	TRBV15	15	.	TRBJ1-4	CATSERGGTGEKLFF	TGTGCCACCAGCGAACGAGGGGGCACGGGTGAAAAACTGTTTTTT
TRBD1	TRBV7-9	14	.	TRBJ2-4	CASRSGTEKNIQYF	TGTGCCAGCAGGTCCGGGACAGAGAAAAACATTCAGTACTTC
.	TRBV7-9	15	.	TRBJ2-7	CASSNPDSFSYEQYF	TGTGCCAGCAGCAATCCCGACTCCTTTTCCTACGAGCAGTACTTC
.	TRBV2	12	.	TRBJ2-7	CASSALTAGQYF	TGTGCCAGCAGTGCCCTAACTGCCGGGCAGTACTTC
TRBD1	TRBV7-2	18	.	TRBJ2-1	CASSSGQGAFISYNEQFF	TGTGCCAGCAGCTCAGGACAGGGTGCTTTCATCTCCTACAATGAGCAGTTCTTC
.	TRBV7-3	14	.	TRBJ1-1	CASSPGPMNTEAFF	TGTGCCAGCAGCCCAGGGCCTATGAACACTGAAGCTTTCTTT
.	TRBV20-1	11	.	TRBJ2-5	CSAAGKETQYF	TGCAGTGCTGCGGGGAAAGAGACCCAGTACTTC
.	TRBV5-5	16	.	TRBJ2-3	CASSPTRSSSTDTQYF	TGTGCCAGCAGCCCCACTAGGAGTTCTAGCACAGATACGCAGTATTTT
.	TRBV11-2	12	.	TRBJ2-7	CASSLGSYEQYF	TGTGCCAGCAGCTTAGGGAGTTACGAGCAGTACTTC
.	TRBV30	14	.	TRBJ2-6	CAWSRGTGANVLTF	TGTGCCTGGAGTCGGGGGACTGGGGCCAACGTCCTGACTTTC
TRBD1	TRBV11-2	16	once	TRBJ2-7	CASSSPRGQGAYEQYF	TGTGCCAGCAGCTCCCCTAGGGGACAGGGCGCCTACGAGCAGTACTTC
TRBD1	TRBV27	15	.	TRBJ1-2	CASSSLPTGPYGYTF	TGTGCCAGCAGTTCCCTCCCGACAGGGCCCTATGGCTACACCTTC
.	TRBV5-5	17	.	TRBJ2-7	CASSLGWRGLETYEQYF	TGTGCCAGCAGCTTGGGTTGGCGCGGGCTTGAGACCTACGAGCAGTACTTC
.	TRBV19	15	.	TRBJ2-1	CASSISSVAYNEQFF	TGTGCCAGTAGTATCTCTAGCGTCGCCTACAATGAGCAGTTCTTC
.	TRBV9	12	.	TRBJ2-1	CASSLPRGEQFF	TGTGCCAGCAGCCTTCCCAGGGGTGAGCAGTTCTTC
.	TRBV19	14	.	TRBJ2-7	CASSIVTGAYEQYF	TGTGCCAGTAGTATAGTGACGGGAGCCTACGAGCAGTACTTC
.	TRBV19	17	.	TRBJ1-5	CASSLSSGEYSNQPQHF	TGTGCCAGTAGTCTCTCGTCGGGAGAGTATAGCAATCAGCCCCAGCATTTT
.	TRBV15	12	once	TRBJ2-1	CATSRDLQGQFF	TGTGCCACCAGCAGAGATCTACAGGGTCAGTTCTTC
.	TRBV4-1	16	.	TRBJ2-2	CASSRGHDWKPGELFF	TGCGCCAGCAGCCGGGGACACGACTGGAAACCCGGGGAGCTGTTTTTT
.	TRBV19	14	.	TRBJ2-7	CASSSAGASYEQYF	TGTGCCAGTAGTTCGGCAGGGGCTTCCTACGAGCAGTACTTC
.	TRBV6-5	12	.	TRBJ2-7	CASSYNVREQYF	TGTGCCAGCAGTTACAACGTCCGGGAGCAGTACTTC
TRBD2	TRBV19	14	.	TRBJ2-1	CASSSSGIYNEQFF	TGTGCCAGTAGTTCTAGCGGGATATACAATGAGCAGTTCTTC
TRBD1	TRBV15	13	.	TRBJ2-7	CATSAGQGYEQYF	TGTGCCACCAGCGCGGGACAGGGGTACGAGCAGTACTTC
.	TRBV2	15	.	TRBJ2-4	CASSAFFSAKNIQYF	TGTGCCAGCAGTGCCTTTTTCTCAGCCAAAAACATTCAGTACTTC
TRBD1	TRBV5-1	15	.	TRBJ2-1	CASSSYGTGRNEQFF	TGCGCCAGCAGCTCATACGGGACAGGGAGGAATGAGCAGTTCTTC
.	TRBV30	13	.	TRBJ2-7	CAWSDGIAYEQYF	TGTGCCTGGAGCGACGGGATTGCCTACGAGCAGTACTTC
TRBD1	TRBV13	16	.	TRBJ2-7	CASSLNSGTGPYEQYF	TGTGCCAGCAGCCTAAACTCCGGGACAGGGCCCTACGAGCAGTACTTC
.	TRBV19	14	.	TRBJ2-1	CASSILTSLNEQFF	TGTGCCAGTAGTATCCTCACTAGCCTCAATGAGCAGTTCTTC
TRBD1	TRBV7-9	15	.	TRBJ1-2	CASSARTGSNYGYTF	TGTGCCAGCAGCGCGCGGACAGGGAGTAACTATGGCTACACCTTC
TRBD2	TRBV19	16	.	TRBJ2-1	CASSPSSGTRLLEQFF	TGTGCCAGTAGTCCGTCGAGCGGGACCAGGTTATTGGAGCAGTTCTTC
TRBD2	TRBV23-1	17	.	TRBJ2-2	CASSGLANYANTGELFF	TGCGCCAGTTCGGGACTAGCGAATTACGCGAACACCGGGGAGCTGTTTTTT
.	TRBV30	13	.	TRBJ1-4	CAWSSGLGEKLFF	TGTGCCTGGAGTTCAGGGTTAGGTGAAAAACTGTTTTTT
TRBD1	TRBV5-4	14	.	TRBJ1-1	CASSLTGMNTEAFF	TGTGCCAGCAGCCTGACAGGGATGAACACTGAAGCTTTCTTT
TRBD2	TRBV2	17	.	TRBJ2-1	CASSEAPTSLRLAEQFF	TGTGCCAGCAGTGAAGCCCCGACTAGCCTCCGACTCGCCGAGCAGTTCTTC
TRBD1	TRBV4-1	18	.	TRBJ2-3	CASSPVKGKQGALDTQYF	TGCGCCAGCAGCCCTGTCAAAGGAAAGCAGGGGGCGTTAGATACGCAGTATTTT
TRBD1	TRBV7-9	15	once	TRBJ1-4	CASSPSDRSNEKLFF	TGTGCCAGCAGCCCATCGGACAGGAGTAATGAAAAACTGTTTTTT